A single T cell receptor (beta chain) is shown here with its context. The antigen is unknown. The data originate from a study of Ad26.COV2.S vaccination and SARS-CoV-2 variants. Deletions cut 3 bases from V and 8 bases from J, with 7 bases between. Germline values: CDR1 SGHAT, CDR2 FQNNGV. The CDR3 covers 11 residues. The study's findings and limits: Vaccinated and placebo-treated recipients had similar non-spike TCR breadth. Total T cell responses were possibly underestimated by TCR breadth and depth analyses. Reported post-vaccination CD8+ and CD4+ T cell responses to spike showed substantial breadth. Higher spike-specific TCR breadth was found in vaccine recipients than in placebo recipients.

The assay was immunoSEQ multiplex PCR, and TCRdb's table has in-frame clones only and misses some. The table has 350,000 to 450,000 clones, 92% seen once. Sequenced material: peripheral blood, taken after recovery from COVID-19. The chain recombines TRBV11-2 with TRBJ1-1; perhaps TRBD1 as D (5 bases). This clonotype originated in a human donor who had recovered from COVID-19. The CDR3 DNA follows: TGTGCCAGCAGCTTTCGACAGGAAGCTTTCTTT. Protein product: CASSFRQEAFF.